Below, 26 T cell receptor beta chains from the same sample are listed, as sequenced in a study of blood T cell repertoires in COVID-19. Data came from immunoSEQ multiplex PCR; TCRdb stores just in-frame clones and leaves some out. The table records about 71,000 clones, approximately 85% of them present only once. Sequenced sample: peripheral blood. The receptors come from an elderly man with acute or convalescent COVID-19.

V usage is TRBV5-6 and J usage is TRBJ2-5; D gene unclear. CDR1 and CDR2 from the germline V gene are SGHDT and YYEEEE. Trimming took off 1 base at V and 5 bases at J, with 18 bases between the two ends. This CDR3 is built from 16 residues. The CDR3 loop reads CASSLRPLPRVETQYF. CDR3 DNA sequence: TGTGCCAGCAGCTTGAGACCCCTCCCCCGGGTGGAGACCCAGTACTTC.

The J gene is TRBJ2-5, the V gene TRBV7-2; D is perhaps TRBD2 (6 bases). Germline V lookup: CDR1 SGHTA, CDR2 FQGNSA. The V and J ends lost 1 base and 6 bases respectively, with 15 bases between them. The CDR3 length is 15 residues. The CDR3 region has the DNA TGTGCCAGCAGCTTAGGAGGCCAGGGAGGACAGACCCAGTACTTC. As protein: CASSLGGQGGQTQYF.

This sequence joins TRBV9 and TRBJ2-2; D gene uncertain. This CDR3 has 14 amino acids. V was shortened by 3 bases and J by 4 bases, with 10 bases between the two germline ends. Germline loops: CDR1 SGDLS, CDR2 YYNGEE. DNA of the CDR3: TGTGCCAGCAGCGCCCCCGGTCTCACCGGGGAGCTGTTTTTT. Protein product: CASSAPGLTGELFF.

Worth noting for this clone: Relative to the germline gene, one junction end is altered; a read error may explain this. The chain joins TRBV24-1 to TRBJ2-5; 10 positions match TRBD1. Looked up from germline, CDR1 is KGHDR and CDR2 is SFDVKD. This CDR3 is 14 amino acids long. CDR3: CATSENRDRGAFDF. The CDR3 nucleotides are TGTGCCACCAGTGAGAATCGGGACAGGGGTGCTTTTGACTTC.

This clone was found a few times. The DNA of the CDR3 is TGTGCCAGCAGCCCCGCTGGGACAGCCGAGCAAGAGACCCAGTACTTC. Translation: CASSPAGTAEQETQYF. J is TRBJ2-5 and V is TRBV4-2; the match to TRBD1 covers 7 bases. The ends lost 4 bases at V and 2 bases at J; junction bases unmatched: 10. The CDR3 is 16 residues long. CDR1 LGHNA and CDR2 YNFKEQ come from the germline V gene.

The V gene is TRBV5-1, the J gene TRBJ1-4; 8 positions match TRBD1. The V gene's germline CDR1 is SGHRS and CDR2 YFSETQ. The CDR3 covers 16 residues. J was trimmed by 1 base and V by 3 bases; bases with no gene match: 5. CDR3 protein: CASSSQGQGTNEKLFF. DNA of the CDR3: TGCGCCAGCAGCTCGCAAGGACAGGGAACTAATGAAAAACTGTTTTTT.

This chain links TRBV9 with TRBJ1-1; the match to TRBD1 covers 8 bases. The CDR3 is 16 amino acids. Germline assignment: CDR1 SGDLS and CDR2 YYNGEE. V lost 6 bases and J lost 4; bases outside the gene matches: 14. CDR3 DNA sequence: TGTGCCAGCACCAGGACAGGGAGTTGGGTAGTCACTGAAGCTTTCTTT. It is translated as CASTRTGSWVVTEAFF.

CDR3 protein: CASSQGLAAYNEQFF. CDR3 nucleotide sequence: TGTGCCAGCAGCCAAGGGCTAGCGGCCTACAATGAGCAGTTCTTC. The chain couples TRBV3-1 (or the pseudogene TRBV3-2) to TRBJ2-1; 7 bases align to TRBD2. The germline V gene has CDR1 LGHDT and CDR2 YNNKEL (reference sequence). This CDR3 spans 15 amino acids. Germline trimming cut 1 base from V and 2 bases from J; bases unmatched to any gene: 2.

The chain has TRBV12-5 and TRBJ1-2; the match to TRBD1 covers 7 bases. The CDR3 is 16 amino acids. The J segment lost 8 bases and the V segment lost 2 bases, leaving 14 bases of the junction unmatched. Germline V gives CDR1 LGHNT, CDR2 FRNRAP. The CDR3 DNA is TGTGCTAGTGGTTTGACTCCGGGACAGAAGGCTAGCGGCTACACCTTC. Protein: CASGLTPGQKASGYTF.

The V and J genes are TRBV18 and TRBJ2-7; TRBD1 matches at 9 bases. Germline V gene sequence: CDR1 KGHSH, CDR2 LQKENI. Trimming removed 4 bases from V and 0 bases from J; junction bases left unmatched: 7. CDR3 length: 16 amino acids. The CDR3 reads CASSQRDREGSYEQYF. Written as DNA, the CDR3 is TGTGCCAGCTCACAAAGGGACAGGGAGGGCTCCTACGAGCAGTACTTC.

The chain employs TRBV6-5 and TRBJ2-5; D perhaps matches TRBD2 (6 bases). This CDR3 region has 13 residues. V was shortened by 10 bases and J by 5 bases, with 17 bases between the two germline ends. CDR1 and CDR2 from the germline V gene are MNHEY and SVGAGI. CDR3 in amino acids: CATRFGGGETQYF. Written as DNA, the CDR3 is TGTGCCACCCGGTTCGGTGGGGGGGAGACCCAGTACTTC.

CDR3 in DNA: TGTGCCAGTAGTATGAAGGGGCAGCGCTCTGGAAACACCATATATTTT. Protein: CASSMKGQRSGNTIYF. This rearrangement joins TRBV19 to TRBJ1-3, with D possibly matching TRBD1 (5 bases). V dropped 3 bases and J dropped 0 bases, with 12 bases sitting between them. This CDR3 contains 16 residues. CDR1 and CDR2 (germline): LNHDA, SQIVND (reference sequence).

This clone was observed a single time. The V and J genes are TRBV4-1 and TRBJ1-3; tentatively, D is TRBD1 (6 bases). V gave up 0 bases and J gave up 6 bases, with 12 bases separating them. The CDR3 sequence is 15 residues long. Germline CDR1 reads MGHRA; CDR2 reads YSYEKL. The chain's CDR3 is CASSQDGGQLNTIYF. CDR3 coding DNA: TGCGCCAGCAGCCAAGATGGTGGACAGCTAAACACCATATATTTT.

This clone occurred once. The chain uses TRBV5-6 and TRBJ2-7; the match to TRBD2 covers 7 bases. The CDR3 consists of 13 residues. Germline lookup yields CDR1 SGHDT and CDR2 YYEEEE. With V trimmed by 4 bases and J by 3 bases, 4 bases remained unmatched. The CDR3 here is CASSPGGVYEQYF. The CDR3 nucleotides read TGTGCCAGCAGCCCGGGGGGTGTCTACGAGCAGTACTTC.

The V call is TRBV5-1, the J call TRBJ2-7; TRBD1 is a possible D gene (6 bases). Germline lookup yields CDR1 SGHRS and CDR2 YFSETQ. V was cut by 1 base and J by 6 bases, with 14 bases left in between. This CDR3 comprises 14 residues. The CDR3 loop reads CASSLTGSSLEQYF. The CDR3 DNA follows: TGCGCCAGCAGCTTGACAGGGAGTAGTCTCGAGCAGTACTTC. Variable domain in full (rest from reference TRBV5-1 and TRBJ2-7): KAGVTQTPRYLIKTRGQQVTLSCSPISGHRSVSWYQQTPGQGLQFLFEYFSETQRNKGNFPGRFSGRQFSNSRSEMNVSTLELGDSALYLCASSLTGSSLEQYFGPGTRLTVT.

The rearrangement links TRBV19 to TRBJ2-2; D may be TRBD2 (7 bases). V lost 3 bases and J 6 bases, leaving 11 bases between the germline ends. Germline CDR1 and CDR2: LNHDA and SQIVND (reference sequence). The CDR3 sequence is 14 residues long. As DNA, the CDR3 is TGTGCCAGTAGTATGGGGGAGGGGGCCGGGGAGCTGTTTTTT. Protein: CASSMGEGAGELFF.

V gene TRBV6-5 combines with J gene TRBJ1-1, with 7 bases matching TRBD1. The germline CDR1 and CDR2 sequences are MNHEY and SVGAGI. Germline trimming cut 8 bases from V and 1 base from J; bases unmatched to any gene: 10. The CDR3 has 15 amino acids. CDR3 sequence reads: CASHETGSRNTEAFF. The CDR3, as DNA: TGTGCCAGCCACGAGACAGGGTCGAGGAACACTGAAGCTTTCTTT.

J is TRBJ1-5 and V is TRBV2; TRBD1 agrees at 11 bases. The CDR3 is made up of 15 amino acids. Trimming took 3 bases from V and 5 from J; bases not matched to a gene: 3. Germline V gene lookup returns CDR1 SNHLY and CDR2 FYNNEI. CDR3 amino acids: CASSDWTGGDQPQHF. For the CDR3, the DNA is TGTGCCAGCAGTGATTGGACAGGGGGCGATCAGCCCCAGCATTTT.

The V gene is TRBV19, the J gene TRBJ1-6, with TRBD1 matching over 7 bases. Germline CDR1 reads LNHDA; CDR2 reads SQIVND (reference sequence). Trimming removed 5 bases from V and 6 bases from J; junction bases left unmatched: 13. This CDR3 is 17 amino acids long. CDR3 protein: CASSAPQGTTTNSPLHF. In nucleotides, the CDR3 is TGTGCCAGTAGTGCCCCACAGGGGACCACGACTAATTCACCCCTCCACTTT.

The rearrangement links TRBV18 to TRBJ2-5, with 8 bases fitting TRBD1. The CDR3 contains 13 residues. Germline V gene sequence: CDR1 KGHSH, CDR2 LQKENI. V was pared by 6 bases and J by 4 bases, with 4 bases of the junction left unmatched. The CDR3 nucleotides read TGTGCCAGCTCGCAAACAGGGGGAGAGACCCAGTACTTC. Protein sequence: CASSQTGGETQYF.

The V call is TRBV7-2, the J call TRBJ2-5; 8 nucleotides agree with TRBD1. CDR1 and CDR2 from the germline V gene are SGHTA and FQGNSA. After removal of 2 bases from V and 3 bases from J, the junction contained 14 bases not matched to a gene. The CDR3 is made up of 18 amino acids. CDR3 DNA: TGTGCCAGCAGCTTACCGACCGGACAGGACAGGGTAAAAGAGACCCAGTACTTC. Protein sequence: CASSLPTGQDRVKETQYF.

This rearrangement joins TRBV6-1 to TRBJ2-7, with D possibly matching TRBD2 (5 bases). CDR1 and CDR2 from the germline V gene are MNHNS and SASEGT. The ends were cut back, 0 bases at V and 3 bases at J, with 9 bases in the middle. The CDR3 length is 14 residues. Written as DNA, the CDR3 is TGTGCCAGCAGTGAAGCCCCGGGAATCTACGAGCAGTACTTC. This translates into CASSEAPGIYEQYF.

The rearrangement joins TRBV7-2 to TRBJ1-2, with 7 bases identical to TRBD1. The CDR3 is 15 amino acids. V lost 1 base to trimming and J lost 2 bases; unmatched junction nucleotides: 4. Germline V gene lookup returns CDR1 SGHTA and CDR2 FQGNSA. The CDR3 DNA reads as TGTGCCAGCAGCTTAGACGCGGGACAGAACTATGGCTACACCTTC. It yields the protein CASSLDAGQNYGYTF.

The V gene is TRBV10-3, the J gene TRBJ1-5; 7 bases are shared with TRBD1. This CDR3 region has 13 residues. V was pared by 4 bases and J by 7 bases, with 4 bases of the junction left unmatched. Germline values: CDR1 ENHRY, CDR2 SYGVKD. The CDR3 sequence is CAISAGGNQPQHF. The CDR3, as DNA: TGTGCCATCAGTGCAGGGGGTAACCAGCCCCAGCATTTT.

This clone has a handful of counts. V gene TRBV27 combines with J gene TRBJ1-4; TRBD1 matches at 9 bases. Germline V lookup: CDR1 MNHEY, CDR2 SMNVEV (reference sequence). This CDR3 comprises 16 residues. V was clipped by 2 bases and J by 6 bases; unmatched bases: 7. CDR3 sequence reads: CASSLLPGQGDEKLFF. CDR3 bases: TGTGCCAGCAGTTTACTTCCGGGACAGGGTGATGAAAAACTGTTTTTT. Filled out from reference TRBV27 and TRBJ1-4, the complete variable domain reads EAQVTQNPRYLITVTGKKLTVTCSQNMNHEYMSWYRQDPGLGLRQIYYSMNVEVTDKGDVPEGYKVSRKEKRNFPLILESPSPNQTSLYFCASSLLPGQGDEKLFFGSGTQLSVL.

The CDR3 loop is CASSLEDSSYEQYF. Written as DNA, the CDR3 is TGCGCCAGCAGCTTGGAAGACAGTTCGTACGAGCAGTACTTC. The chain couples TRBV5-1 to TRBJ2-7, with D possibly being TRBD1 (5 bases). Trimming took 0 bases from V and 4 from J, leaving 11 bases between them. The CDR3 loop spans 14 amino acids. Per germline, CDR1 SGHRS and CDR2 YFSETQ.